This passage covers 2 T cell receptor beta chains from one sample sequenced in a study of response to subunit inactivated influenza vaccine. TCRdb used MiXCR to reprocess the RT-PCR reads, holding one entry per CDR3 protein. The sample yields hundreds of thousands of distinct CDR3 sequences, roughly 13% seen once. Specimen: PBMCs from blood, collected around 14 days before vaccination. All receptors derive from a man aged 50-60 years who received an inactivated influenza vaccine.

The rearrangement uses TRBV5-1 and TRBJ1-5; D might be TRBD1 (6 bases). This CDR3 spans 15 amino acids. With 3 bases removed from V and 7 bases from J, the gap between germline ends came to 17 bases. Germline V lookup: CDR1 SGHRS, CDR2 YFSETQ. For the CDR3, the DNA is TGCGCCAGCAGCTCCGTAGGGGGACTGGGGCAGCCCCAGCATTTT. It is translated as CASSSVGGLGQPQHF.

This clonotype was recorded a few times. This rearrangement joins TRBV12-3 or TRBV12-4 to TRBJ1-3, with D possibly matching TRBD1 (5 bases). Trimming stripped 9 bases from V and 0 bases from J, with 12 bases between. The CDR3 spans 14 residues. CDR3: CASYVGGSGNTIYF. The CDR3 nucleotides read TGTGCCAGTTACGTCGGGGGCTCTGGAAACACCATATATTTT.